This entry features one T cell receptor beta chain sequence. What it recognizes is unknown. The data stem from a study of T-cell memory formation after mild COVID-19. Looking at the study overall: Among the donors, TCR clusters were largely specific to each donor. Study-level results: Clones that contracted from day 15 to 85 were balanced CD4/CD8, while later expanders leaned CD4+. Largely, contracting CD4+ clones fell within CM and EM, and contracting CD8+ clones within EMRA.

TCRdb re-called the 5' RACE reads through MiXCR, storing one row per CDR3 protein. The sample yields 410,000 or so distinct CDR3 sequences, less than 25% seen once. Sequences were obtained from PBMCs or a T cell subset sorted from them (not recorded which). The origin of this receptor is an adult woman who had mild COVID-19 (a few samples of this study predate the infection). Cell type and time point are not known.

CDR3 residues: CSAWPADSYNEQFF. For the CDR3, the DNA is TGCAGCGCCTGGCCGGCGGATTCCTACAATGAGCAGTTCTTC. This sequence joins TRBV29-1 and TRBJ2-1; no reliable D call. The CDR3 runs 14 residues. Germline lookup yields CDR1 SQVTM and CDR2 ANQGSEA. V was pared by 7 bases and J by 1 base, with 14 bases between.